This section outlines one TCR beta chain sequence together with its context. The data are from a study of blood T cell repertoires in COVID-19. Turning to the study itself: COVID-19 samples from acute and convalescent phases originated in the United States, Italy and Spain. The analysed material was cDNA or gDNA that came from T cells, B-cell-depleted T cells, or PBMCs.

Under the authors' procedure: Amplification of reference gene primers provided the estimated nucleated cell counts. The data were produced by immunoSEQ multiplex PCR, yet TCRdb's version contains in-frame clones alone and is incomplete. V and J calls and clone size are as listed in that table; D and trimming were resolved from the DNA. The table has 200,000 to 250,000 clones, approximately 80% seen once. Germline lookup yields CDR1 SGDLS and CDR2 YYNGEE. This CDR3 comprises 15 residues. Deletions cut 0 bases from V and 0 bases from J, with 10 bases between. The sample consisted of peripheral blood. This rearrangement joins TRBV9 to TRBJ2-7; no clear D gene. The TCR was taken from a human donor in a cohort sampled during active COVID-19. In DNA, the CDR3 is TGTGCCAGCAGCGTAGGGTCAGGTCTCTCCTACGAGCAGTACTTC. Residues: CASSVGSGLSYEQYF.